Below, 4 T cell receptor beta chains from the same sample are listed, as sequenced in a study of CDR3 diversity in severe acne (dated by TCRdb to between 2019 and 2020). Libraries were made using PCR. TCRdb lists the instrument as Illumina HiSeq 2000. Starting from the raw public reads, TCRdb applied fastp trimming at Q25, assembled clones with MiXCR and retained in-frame beta chains. One record per CDR3 amino acid sequence lists the most common genes and DNA. In this sample the table shows tens of thousands of distinct CDR3 sequences, around 54% of which occur a single time. The top ten hold 9.5% to 13% of the sample. The specimen sequenced was blood. Receptors were obtained from a male donor with severe acne vulgaris.

V and J are TRBV19 and TRBJ1-2; 8 bases fit TRBD1. The CDR3 is 17 amino acids. CDR1 is LNHDA and CDR2 is SQIVND in the germline V gene (reference sequence). The J segment lost 3 bases and the V segment lost 7 bases, leaving 16 bases of the junction unmatched. The CDR3 sequence: CASNTGGQIGRDYGYTF. The CDR3 bases are TGTGCCAGTAATACAGGGGGTCAAATAGGAAGAGACTATGGCTACACCTTC.

In its sample, this clonotype was seen a few times. The chain employs TRBV5-1 and TRBJ2-7; 7 bases line up with TRBD1. Unmatched junction bases numbered 1, after V lost 0 bases and J lost 1 base. CDR1 and CDR2 (germline): SGHRS, YFSETQ. The CDR3 covers 14 residues. In DNA, the CDR3 is TGCGCCAGCAGCTTGGAGGGACAGTCCTACGAGCAGTACTTC. Protein sequence: CASSLEGQSYEQYF. The full variable domain, its missing parts supplied by reference TRBV5-1 and TRBJ2-7, is KAGVTQTPRYLIKTRGQQVTLSCSPISGHRSVSWYQQTPGQGLQFLFEYFSETQRNKGNFPGRFSGRQFSNSRSEMNVSTLELGDSALYLCASSLEGQSYEQYFGPGTRLTVT.

This clonotype has at least ten counts. The chain is built from TRBV20-1 and TRBJ2-3, with TRBD2 identical over 12 bases. Germline lookup yields CDR1 DFQATT and CDR2 SNEGSKA (reference sequence). V shed 1 base and J 2 bases; nucleotides not matched to a gene: 7. The CDR3 spans 17 residues. The CDR3 DNA sequence: TGCAGTGCTAGAGGGCTAGCGGGGGGGCCGGTCACAGATACGCAGTATTTT. Translation: CSARGLAGGPVTDTQYF.

The chain couples TRBV7-6 to TRBJ1-1; TRBD1 might be the D (6 bases). Trimming left V 4 bases short and J 1 base short, with 19 bases between. CDR3 length: 17 residues. CDR1 and CDR2 (germline): SGHVS, FNYEAQ. CDR3 residues: CASSSIRDTIPNTEAFF. As DNA, the CDR3 is TGTGCCAGCAGCTCCATACGGGACACGATACCGAACACTGAAGCTTTCTTT.